Below, 2 T cell receptor beta chains from the same sample are listed, as sequenced in a study of T cells after yellow fever vaccination. TCRdb itself ran the 5' RACE reads through MiXCR, one entry per CDR3 protein. The table includes about 310,000 distinct CDR3 sequences, 3.6% detected once. The input for sequencing was PBMCs, taken on the day of the yellow fever booster vaccination. Receptor source: a man aged 18 to 29 who received the YFV17D yellow fever vaccine.

This clonotype was found many times. The chain is built from TRBV20-1 and TRBJ2-3; D may match TRBD1 or TRBD2 (5 bases each). This CDR3 region has 14 residues. Per the germline V gene, CDR1 is DFQATT and CDR2 is SNEGSKA (reference sequence). V shed 2 bases and J shed 6 bases, with 15 bases lying between them. The CDR3 sequence: CSARSPGPRDTQYF. CDR3 bases: TGCAGTGCTAGATCACCGGGACCTAGGGATACGCAGTATTTT.

The chain uses TRBV7-2 and TRBJ2-5, with TRBD1 matching over 8 bases. The ends lost 0 bases at V and 4 bases at J; junction bases unmatched: 4. CDR3 size: 15 residues. Germline CDR1 is SGHTA and CDR2 is FQGNSA. The CDR3 loop is CASSLAQGALETQYF. In DNA, the CDR3 is TGTGCCAGCAGCTTAGCCCAGGGGGCTCTAGAGACCCAGTACTTC.